The 3 T cell receptor beta chains presented below share a single source sample, sequenced in a study of CD8 T cells in ankylosing spondylitis. Overall study findings and caveats: A TCR beta motif of 7 to 9 highly homologous variants seemed to mark ankylosing spondylitis blood.

TCRdb itself ran the 5' RACE reads through MiXCR, one entry per CDR3 protein. The sample has 330,000 or so distinct CDR3 sequences, roughly 8% seen once. These receptors' targets are unknown. The material sequenced was blood, either unsorted or a sorted T cell fraction (not recorded which). The receptor source for this set is a male donor with ankylosing spondylitis.

J is TRBJ2-5 and V is TRBV5-4; 8 nucleotides align to TRBD1. CDR1 SGHNT and CDR2 YYREEE come from the germline V gene (reference sequence). The CDR3 covers 14 residues. V trimming: 2 bases; J trimming: 5 bases; junction bases outside the gene matches: 5. In DNA form, the CDR3 reads TGTGCCAGCAGCTTAAAGACAGGGGTCGAGACCCAGTACTTC. Translated: CASSLKTGVETQYF.

This chain connects TRBV7-6 to TRBJ1-3, with D unclear. The CDR3 sequence is 15 residues long. Trimming took 6 bases from V and 5 from J, leaving 17 bases between them. In germline, CDR1 is SGHVS, CDR2 FNYEAQ. CDR3: CASRANREQRNTIYF. The CDR3 DNA reads as TGTGCCAGCAGAGCAAACCGGGAGCAGAGAAACACCATATATTTT. Drawing the rest from reference TRBV7-6 and TRBJ1-3, the complete variable domain is GAGVSQSPRYKVTKRGQDVALRCDPISGHVSLYWYRQALGQGPEFLTYFNYEAQQDKSGLPNDRFSAERPEGSISTLTIQRTEQRDSAMYRCASRANREQRNTIYFGEGSWLTVV.

In this sample, this clonotype turned up a few times. V is TRBV7-3 and J is TRBJ2-5; 8 bases map to TRBD2. The germline gives CDR1 SGHTA, CDR2 FQGTGA. V shed 0 bases, J shed 5 bases, and the junction held 5 bases outside the gene matches. The CDR3 sequence is 15 residues long. The CDR3 DNA reads TGTGCCAGCAGCTTAACTAGCGGGGCCGGGGAGACCCAGTACTTC. This encodes CASSLTSGAGETQYF.